The following is a T cell receptor beta chain sequence with its context. The antigen is unknown. With V trimmed by 0 bases and J by 3 bases, 8 bases remained unmatched. The CDR3 contains 16 residues. Per germline, CDR1 SGHDT and CDR2 YYEEEE. A multiplex PCR was run with 60 Vbeta primers and 13 Jbeta primers. Clones were read by immunoSEQ multiplex PCR, and TCRdb kept only the in-frame ones, dropping some. The sample lists roughly 150,000 clones; more than 70% were seen once. This sample was included in a study of cytomegalovirus exposure and HLA in healthy donors. Overall study findings and caveats: The authors enumerated 180 or so TCR beta chains as linked to cytomegalovirus.

The sequenced sample consisted of PBMCs. The source of this sequence is a man under 40 in good health and CMV-seronegative. The J gene is TRBJ2-7, the V gene TRBV5-6; TRBD1 matches at 8 bases. The CDR3 loop reads CASSLAPGQALYEQYF. The CDR3 DNA is TGTGCCAGCAGCTTGGCCCCGGGACAGGCACTCTACGAGCAGTACTTC.